The 22 T cell receptor beta chains presented below share a single source sample, sequenced in a study of blood T cell repertoires in COVID-19. The protocol was immunoSEQ multiplex PCR, while the TCRdb copy is restricted to in-frame clones and leaves out a portion. The repertoire holds tens of thousands of clones, with approximately 92% as singletons. The sample consisted of peripheral blood. These receptors came from a human donor in a cohort sampled during active COVID-19.

The chain carries TRBV28 and TRBJ1-2, with D unclear. Trimming shortened V by 6 bases and J by 2 bases, and 4 bases separated the two germline ends. CDR1 and CDR2 from the germline V gene are MDHEN and SYDVKM. There are 11 residues in the CDR3. The CDR3 nucleotides are TGTGCCAGCAGACACAACTATGGCTACACCTTC. It is translated as CASRHNYGYTF.

The chain has TRBV5-4 and TRBJ2-5; D might be TRBD2 (5 bases). V lost 3 bases, J lost 5 bases, and 14 bases lay in between. From germline, CDR1 is SGHNT and CDR2 YYREEE (reference sequence). The CDR3 has 14 residues. The CDR3 sequence is CASSSSEAWETQYF. In DNA, the CDR3 is TGTGCCAGCAGCTCGTCGGAGGCCTGGGAGACCCAGTACTTC.

V is TRBV7-6 and J is TRBJ2-3; weak D call: TRBD2 (6 bases). CDR3 size: 15 residues. V was cut by 4 bases and J by 4 bases, with 15 bases left in between. From germline, CDR1 is SGHVS and CDR2 FNYEAQ. Here the CDR3 DNA reads TGTGCCAGCAGCTCCTCCGGGACTGCCGCAGATACGCAGTATTTT. This codes for CASSSSGTAADTQYF.

The chain joins TRBV18 to TRBJ2-5, with TRBD1 identical over 7 bases. V lost 6 bases to trimming and J lost 3 bases; unmatched junction nucleotides: 7. Germline V gene lookup returns CDR1 KGHSH and CDR2 LQKENI. This CDR3 has 14 amino acids. DNA for the CDR3: TGTGCCAGCTCGTACGGGACAGCCAAAGAGACCCAGTACTTC. Translation gives CASSYGTAKETQYF.

The J gene is TRBJ1-3, the V gene TRBV6-5; D remains unclear. The CDR3 length is 12 residues. V was cut by 4 bases and J by 7 bases, with 8 bases left in between. From germline, CDR1 is MNHEY and CDR2 SVGAGI. CDR3 residues: CASSSGFNTIYF. In DNA form, the CDR3 reads TGTGCCAGCAGTTCCGGGTTTAACACCATATATTTT.

This chain joins TRBV11-2 and TRBJ1-2, with D maybe TRBD1 (5 bases). Trimming removed 5 bases at V and 5 bases at J, with 15 bases between. CDR1 is SGHAT and CDR2 is FQNNGV in the germline V gene. CDR3 length: 14 amino acids. As DNA, the CDR3 is TGTGCCAGCAGCACTGGGGGGAGTGGTTATGGCTACACCTTC. This translates into CASSTGGSGYGYTF.

V and J are TRBV29-1 and TRBJ2-5; 10 nucleotides agree with TRBD1. V shed 6 bases and J 4 bases; nucleotides not matched to a gene: 8. The CDR3 has 14 residues. Germline V CDR1 and CDR2: SQVTM, ANQGSEA. The CDR3 is CSVTGGGGGETQYF. The CDR3 DNA follows: TGCAGCGTGACAGGGGGCGGAGGAGGAGAGACCCAGTACTTC.

The chain recombines TRBV3-1 (or the pseudogene TRBV3-2) with TRBJ2-1, with a tentative D call TRBD2 (5 bases). V lost 0 bases to trimming and J lost 5 bases, with 11 bases between them. Per germline, CDR1 LGHDT and CDR2 YNNKEL (reference sequence). This CDR3 comprises 15 residues. The CDR3 coding sequence is TGTGCCAGCAGCCAAGACGGGAATAGCCACAATGAGCAGTTCTTC. This sequence encodes CASSQDGNSHNEQFF.

This clone has just one count. This chain connects TRBV7-8 to TRBJ1-2; 9 bases align to TRBD1. The CDR3 runs to 14 residues. Per the germline V gene, CDR1 is SGHVS and CDR2 is FQNEAQ. J was trimmed by 6 bases and V by 5 bases; bases with no gene match: 7. The DNA of the CDR3 is TGTGCCAGCAGCCCGCTAGGACAGGGGCATGGCTACACCTTC. Amino acids: CASSPLGQGHGYTF. Full variable domain (missing parts from reference TRBV7-8 and TRBJ1-2): GAGVSQSPRYKVAKRGQDVALRCDPISGHVSLFWYQQALGQGPEFLTYFQNEAQLDKSGLPSDRFFAERPEGSVSTLKIQRTQQEDSAVYLCASSPLGQGHGYTFGSGTRLTVV.

The chain joins TRBV30 to TRBJ2-5; the D gene is possibly TRBD2 (5 bases). CDR1 and CDR2 (germline): GTSNPN, SVGIG (reference sequence). The CDR3 extends over 16 amino acids. With 5 bases removed from V and 5 bases from J, the gap between germline ends came to 24 bases. In nucleotides, the CDR3 is TGTGCCTGGGAGCTACCGGGCGGGCCGAAAGTGGAGACCCAGTACTTC. Protein sequence: CAWELPGGPKVETQYF.

The chain has TRBV11-2 and TRBJ1-4; D call uncertain. Looked up from germline, CDR1 is SGHAT and CDR2 is FQNNGV. Trimming removed 0 bases from V and 10 bases from J, with 12 bases in between. This CDR3 spans 14 amino acids. The CDR3 DNA sequence: TGTGCCAGCAGCTTAGATGGGCTTGATCCAAAACTGTTTTTT. It is translated as CASSLDGLDPKLFF.

The gene calls are TRBV29-1 and TRBJ2-3; a possible D gene is TRBD2 (7 bases). The CDR3 has 17 residues. V lost 4 bases and J 5 bases, leaving 25 bases between the germline ends. Germline CDR1 is SQVTM and CDR2 is ANQGSEA. CDR3 in amino acids: CSVGRGLAGALVDTQYF. CDR3 sequence (DNA): TGCAGCGTTGGCAGGGGTCTCGCGGGGGCTTTGGTAGATACGCAGTATTTT.

J is TRBJ1-3 and V is TRBV7-2; no firm D call. With 1 base removed from V and 0 bases from J, the gap between germline ends came to 10 bases. Germline V CDR1 and CDR2: SGHTA, FQGNSA. CDR3 size: 16 residues. The chain's CDR3 is CASSLVRRYSGNTIYF. Written as DNA, the CDR3 is TGTGCCAGCAGCTTAGTACGCAGGTACTCTGGAAACACCATATATTTT.

The rearrangement uses TRBV2 and TRBJ1-6; D uncertain. This CDR3 comprises 13 residues. V lost 4 bases, J lost 7 bases, and 8 bases lay in between. The V gene's germline CDR1 is SNHLY and CDR2 FYNNEI. The chain's CDR3 is CASSVSGNSPLHF. As DNA, the CDR3 is TGTGCCAGCAGTGTATCGGGGAATTCACCCCTCCACTTT. The full variable domain, completed using reference TRBV2 and TRBJ1-6, is EPEVTQTPSHQVTQMGQEVILRCVPISNHLYFYWYRQILGQKVEFLVSFYNNEISEKSEIFDDQFSVERPDGSNFTLKIRSTKLEDSAMYFCASSVSGNSPLHFGNGTRLTVT.

The chain is built from TRBV6-6 and TRBJ2-7; 7 bases are shared with TRBD2. V gave up 5 bases and J gave up 3 bases; unmatched junction bases: 16. Germline-derived CDR1 and CDR2 are MNHNY and SVGAGI (reference sequence). The CDR3 is made up of 17 amino acids. The CDR3 region has the DNA TGTGCCAGCAGTCCTTTAGGCTCCATTAGCGGGTTCTACGAGCAGTACTTC. This encodes CASSPLGSISGFYEQYF.

The rearrangement joins TRBV5-3 to TRBJ2-1; 11 positions match TRBD2. TRBV5-3 is an ORF for which the function is uncertain. This CDR3 comprises 16 residues. After removal of 8 bases from V and 7 bases from J, the junction contained 14 bases not matched to a gene. In DNA, the CDR3 is TGTGCCAGTCCAAGGGTTCTAGCGGGAGGTTGGAATGAGCAGTTCTTC. This sequence encodes CASPRVLAGGWNEQFF.

V is TRBV11-2 and J is TRBJ2-2; 7 bases map to TRBD2. The CDR3 consists of 15 residues. V trimming: 5 bases; J trimming: 0 bases; junction bases outside the gene matches: 3. Germline CDR1 and CDR2: SGHAT and FQNNGV. DNA for the CDR3: TGTGCCAGCAGCAGGACTAGTGCGAACACCGGGGAGCTGTTTTTT. Translating it yields CASSRTSANTGELFF.

As for this clone: The junction departs from the called germline gene at one end, perhaps through a read error. This chain connects TRBV6-1 to TRBJ2-5; D may be TRBD2 (5 bases). CDR1 is MNHNS, CDR2 SASEGT, per germline. The CDR3 sequence is 13 residues long. As DNA, the CDR3 is TGTGCCAGCAGTGAAGCGTTGGTTCGGGGATCGGACTTC. Translation gives CASSEALVRGSDF.

The J gene is TRBJ1-2, the V gene TRBV5-1; the match to TRBD1 covers 10 bases. The J segment lost 6 bases and the V segment lost 4 bases, leaving 6 bases of the junction unmatched. Germline loops: CDR1 SGHRS, CDR2 YFSETQ. CDR3 length: 14 residues. The CDR3 spells CASSPGTGAHGYTF. The CDR3, as DNA: TGCGCCAGCAGCCCCGGGACAGGGGCGCATGGCTACACCTTC.

This sequence joins TRBV25-1 and TRBJ2-3, with 8 bases aligning to TRBD1. From germline, CDR1 is MGHDK and CDR2 SYGVNS. V trimming: 3 bases; J trimming: 6 bases; junction bases outside the gene matches: 11. This CDR3 comprises 16 residues. This chain's CDR3 is CASSDPGQGVTDTQYF. For the CDR3, the DNA is TGTGCCAGCAGTGATCCCGGACAGGGAGTTACGGATACGCAGTATTTT.

The chain has TRBV10-3 and TRBJ1-6; 10 bases fit TRBD1. V shed 5 bases and J 6 bases; nucleotides not matched to a gene: 10. Germline CDR1 is ENHRY and CDR2 is SYGVKD. This CDR3 is 17 amino acids long. CDR3 bases: TGTGCCATCAGTTATAGCAACCGGGACAGGGGTAATTCACCCCTCCACTTT. Translating it yields CAISYSNRDRGNSPLHF.

J is TRBJ2-2 and V is TRBV9; 10 bases agree with TRBD2. Germline lookup yields CDR1 SGDLS and CDR2 YYNGEE. Trimming removed 4 bases from V and 2 bases from J; junction bases left unmatched: 2. The length of the CDR3 is 15 residues. This chain's CDR3 is CASSLAGGNTGELFF. The CDR3 bases are TGTGCCAGCAGCTTAGCGGGAGGCAACACCGGGGAGCTGTTTTTT.